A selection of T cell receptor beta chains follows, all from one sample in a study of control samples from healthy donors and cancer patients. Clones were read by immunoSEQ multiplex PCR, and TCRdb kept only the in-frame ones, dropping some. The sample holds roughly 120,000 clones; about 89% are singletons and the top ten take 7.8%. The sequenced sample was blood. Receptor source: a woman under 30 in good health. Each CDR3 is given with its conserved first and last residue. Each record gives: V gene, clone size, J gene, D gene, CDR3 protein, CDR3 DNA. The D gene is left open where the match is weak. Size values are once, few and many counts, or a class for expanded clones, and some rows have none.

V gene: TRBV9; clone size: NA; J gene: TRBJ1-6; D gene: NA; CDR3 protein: CASSVVGESSYNSPLHF; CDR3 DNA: TGTGCCAGCAGCGTAGTTGGGGAAAGCTCCTATAATTCACCCCTCCACTTT
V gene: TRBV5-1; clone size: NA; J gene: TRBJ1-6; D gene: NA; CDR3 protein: CASSLNRGSPLHF; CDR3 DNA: TGCGCCAGCAGCTTGAATAGGGGTTCACCCCTCCACTTT
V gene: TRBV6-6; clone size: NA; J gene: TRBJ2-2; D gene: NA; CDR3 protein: CASSYNPNTGELFF; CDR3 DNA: TGTGCCAGCAGTTACAACCCGAACACCGGGGAGCTGTTTTTT
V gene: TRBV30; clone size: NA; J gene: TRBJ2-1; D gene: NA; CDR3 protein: CAWSVSISNVDEQFF; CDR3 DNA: TGTGCCTGGAGTGTAAGCATCAGTAACGTCGATGAGCAGTTCTTC
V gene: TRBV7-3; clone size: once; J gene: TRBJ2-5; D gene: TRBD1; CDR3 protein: CASSSQGGRETQYF; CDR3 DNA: TGTGCCAGCAGCTCACAAGGGGGCAGAGAGACCCAGTACTTC
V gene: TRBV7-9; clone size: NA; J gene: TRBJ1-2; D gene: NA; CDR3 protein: CASSPRLRGQGLSGYTF; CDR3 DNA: TGTGCCAGCAGCCCACGGCTCCGGGGGCAGGGCCTTTCTGGCTACACCTTC
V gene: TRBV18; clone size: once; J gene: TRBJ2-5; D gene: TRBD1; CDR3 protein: CASSRGTGQETQYF; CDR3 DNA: TGTGCCAGCTCACGAGGGACAGGCCAAGAGACCCAGTACTTC
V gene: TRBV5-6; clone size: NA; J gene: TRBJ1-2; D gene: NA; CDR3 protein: CASSLAVRDYTF; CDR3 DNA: TGTGCCAGCAGCTTAGCCGTCAGGGACTACACCTTC
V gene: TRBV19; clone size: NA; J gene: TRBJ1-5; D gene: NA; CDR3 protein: CASSTGAVSNQPQHF; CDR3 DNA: TGTGCCAGTAGTACCGGGGCGGTTAGCAATCAGCCCCAGCATTTT
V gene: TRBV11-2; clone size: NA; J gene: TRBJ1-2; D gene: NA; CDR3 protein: CASSLDLMGYGYTF; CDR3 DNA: TGTGCCAGCAGCTTAGATCTTATGGGTTACGGCTACACCTTC
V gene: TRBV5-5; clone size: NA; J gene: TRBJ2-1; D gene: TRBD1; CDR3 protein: CASSPTGLGQGGQFF; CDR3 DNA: TGTGCCAGCAGCCCCACGGGATTAGGACAGGGCGGGCAGTTCTTC
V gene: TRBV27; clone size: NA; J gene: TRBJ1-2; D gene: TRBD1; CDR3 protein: CASRQDRGYGYTF; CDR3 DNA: TGTGCCAGCAGGCAAGACAGGGGCTATGGCTACACCTTC
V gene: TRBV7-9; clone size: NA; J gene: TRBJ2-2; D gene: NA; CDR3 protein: CASSLGGDTGELFF; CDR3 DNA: TGTGCCAGCAGCTTAGGGGGAGACACCGGGGAGCTGTTTTTT
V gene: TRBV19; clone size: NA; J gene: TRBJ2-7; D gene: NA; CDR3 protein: CASSVAMGSYSYEQYF; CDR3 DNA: TGTGCCAGTAGTGTGGCTATGGGGTCCTACTCCTACGAGCAGTACTTC
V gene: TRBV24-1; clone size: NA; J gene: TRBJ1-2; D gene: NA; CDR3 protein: CATSGQGNNYGYTF; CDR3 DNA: TGTGCCACCAGTGGTCAGGGAAACAACTATGGCTACACCTTC
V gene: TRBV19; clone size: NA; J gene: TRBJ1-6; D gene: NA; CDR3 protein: CASSIGVEGSPLHF; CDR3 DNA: TGTGCCAGTAGTATAGGCGTGGAAGGATCACCCCTCCACTTT
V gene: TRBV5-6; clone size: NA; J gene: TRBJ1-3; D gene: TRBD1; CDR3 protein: CASSLHRGEISGNTIYF; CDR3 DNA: TGTGCCAGCAGCTTGCACAGGGGTGAGATCTCTGGAAACACCATATATTTT
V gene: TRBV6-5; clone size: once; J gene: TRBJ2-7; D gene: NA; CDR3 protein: CASSYQLQGSYEQYF; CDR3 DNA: TGTGCCAGCAGTTACCAGTTGCAGGGCTCCTACGAGCAGTACTTC
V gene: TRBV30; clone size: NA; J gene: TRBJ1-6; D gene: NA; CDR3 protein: CAWSLGAGGNSPLHF; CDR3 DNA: TGTGCCTGGAGCCTGGGGGCAGGCGGGAATTCACCCCTCCACTTT
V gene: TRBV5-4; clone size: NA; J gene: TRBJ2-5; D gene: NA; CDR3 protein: CASSLTDQETQYF; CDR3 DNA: TGTGCCAGCAGCTTGACAGACCAAGAGACCCAGTACTTC
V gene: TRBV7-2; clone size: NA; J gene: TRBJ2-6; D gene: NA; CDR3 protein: CASSSKTGSGANVLTF; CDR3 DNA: TGTGCCAGCAGCTCCAAAACAGGCTCTGGGGCCAACGTCCTGACTTTC
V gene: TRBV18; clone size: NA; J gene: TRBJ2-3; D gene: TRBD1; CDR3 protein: CASSPFGGQSTDTQYF; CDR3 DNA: TGTGCCAGCTCACCGTTTGGGGGACAGAGCACAGATACGCAGTATTTT
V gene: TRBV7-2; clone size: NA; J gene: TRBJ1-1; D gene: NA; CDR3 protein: CASSLVGGQNTEAFF; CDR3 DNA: TGTGCCAGCAGCTTAGTTGGGGGGCAGAACACTGAAGCTTTCTTT
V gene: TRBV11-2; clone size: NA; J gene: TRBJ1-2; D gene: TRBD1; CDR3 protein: CASSLEQGGGAYGYTF; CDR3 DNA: TGTGCCAGCAGCTTAGAACAGGGAGGGGGCGCCTATGGCTACACCTTC
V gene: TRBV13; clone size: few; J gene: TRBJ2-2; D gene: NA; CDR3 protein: CASSLVGITGELFF; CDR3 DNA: TGTGCCAGCAGCTTAGTTGGGATAACCGGGGAGCTGTTTTTT
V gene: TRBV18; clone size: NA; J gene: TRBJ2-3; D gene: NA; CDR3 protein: CASSPGAPDTQYF; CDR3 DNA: TGTGCCAGCTCACCAGGGGCCCCAGATACGCAGTATTTT
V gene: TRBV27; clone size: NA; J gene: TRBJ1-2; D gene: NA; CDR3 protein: CASSPSERRSYGYTF; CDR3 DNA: TGTGCCAGCAGCCCAAGCGAGAGGCGTTCCTATGGCTACACCTTC
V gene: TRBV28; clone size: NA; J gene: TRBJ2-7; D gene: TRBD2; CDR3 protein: CASSGPNSRGGVSF; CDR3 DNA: TGTGCCAGCAGTGGACCGAATTCTCGCGGGGGGGTTTCGTTC
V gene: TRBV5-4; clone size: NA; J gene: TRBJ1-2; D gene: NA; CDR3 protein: CASSFRDLGGYTF; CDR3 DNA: TGTGCCAGCAGCTTTAGGGACTTAGGTGGCTACACCTTC
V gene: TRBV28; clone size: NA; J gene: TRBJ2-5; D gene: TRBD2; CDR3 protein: CASSLAEETQYF; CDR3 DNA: TGTGCCAGCAGCCTAGCGGAAGAGACCCAGTACTTC
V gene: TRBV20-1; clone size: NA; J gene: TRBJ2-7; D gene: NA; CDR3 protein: CSASKRPGEQYF; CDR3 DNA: TGCAGTGCTAGTAAAAGGCCCGGAGAGCAGTACTTC
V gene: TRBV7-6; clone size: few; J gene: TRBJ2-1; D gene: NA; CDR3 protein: CASSFMIRGQHNEQFF; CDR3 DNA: TGTGCCAGCAGCTTCATGATCCGCGGACAGCACAATGAGCAGTTCTTC
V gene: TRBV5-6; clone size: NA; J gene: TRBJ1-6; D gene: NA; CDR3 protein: CASSLRRGASYNSPLHF; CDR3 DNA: TGTGCCAGCAGCTTGAGGAGGGGGGCCTCCTATAATTCACCCCTCCACTTT
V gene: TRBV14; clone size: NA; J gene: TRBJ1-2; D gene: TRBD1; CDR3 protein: CASRRTGGYGYTF; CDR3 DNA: TGTGCCAGCAGACGTACAGGGGGCTATGGCTACACCTTC
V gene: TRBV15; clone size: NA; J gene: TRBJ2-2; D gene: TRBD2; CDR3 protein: CATSRGTSGSKGELFF; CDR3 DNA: TGTGCCACCAGCAGGGGGACTAGCGGGAGTAAGGGGGAGCTGTTTTTT
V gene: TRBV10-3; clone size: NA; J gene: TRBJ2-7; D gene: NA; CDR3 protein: CAISRTQGDEQYF; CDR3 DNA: TGTGCCATCAGTCGGACCCAGGGAGACGAGCAGTACTTC
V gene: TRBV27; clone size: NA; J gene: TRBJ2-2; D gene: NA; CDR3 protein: CASSRAGQGTGELFF; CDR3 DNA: TGTGCCAGCAGTCGCGCGGGGCAGGGAACCGGGGAGCTGTTTTTT
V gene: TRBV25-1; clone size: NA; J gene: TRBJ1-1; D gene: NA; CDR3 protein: CASSESAPNTEAFF; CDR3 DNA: TGTGCCAGCAGTGAATCGGCCCCGAACACTGAAGCTTTCTTT
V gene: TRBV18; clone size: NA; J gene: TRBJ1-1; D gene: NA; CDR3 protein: CASSPAGTEAFF; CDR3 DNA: TGTGCCAGCTCCCCAGCCGGCACTGAAGCTTTCTTT
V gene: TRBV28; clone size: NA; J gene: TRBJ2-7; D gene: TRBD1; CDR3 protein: CASSTRDRSSYEQYF; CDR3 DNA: TGTGCCAGCAGTACTAGGGACAGGAGCTCCTACGAGCAGTACTTC
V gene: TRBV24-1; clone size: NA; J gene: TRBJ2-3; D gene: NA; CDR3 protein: CATGDHGITDTQYF; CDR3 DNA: TGTGCCACCGGGGACCATGGGATCACAGATACGCAGTATTTT
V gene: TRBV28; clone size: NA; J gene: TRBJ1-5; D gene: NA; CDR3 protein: CASRTGASPQHF; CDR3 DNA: TGTGCCAGCAGGACAGGCGCGAGTCCCCAGCATTTT
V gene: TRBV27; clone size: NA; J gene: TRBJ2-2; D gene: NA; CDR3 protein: CASRRGFLETGELFF; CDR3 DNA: TGTGCCAGCAGGAGGGGGTTTCTGGAGACCGGGGAGCTGTTTTTT
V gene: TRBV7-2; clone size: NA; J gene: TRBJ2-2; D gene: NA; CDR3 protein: CASSPASSSTGELFF; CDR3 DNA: TGTGCCAGCAGCCCCGCCTCGAGCTCGACAGGGGAGCTGTTTTTT
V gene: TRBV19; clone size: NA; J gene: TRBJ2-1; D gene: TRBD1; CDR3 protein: CASTLTGLHSYNEQFF; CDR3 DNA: TGTGCCAGTACTTTGACAGGGCTCCACTCCTACAATGAGCAGTTCTTC
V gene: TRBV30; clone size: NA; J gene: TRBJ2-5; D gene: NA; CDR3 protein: CAWSAKGETQYF; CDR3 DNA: TGTGCCTGGAGTGCCAAAGGGGAGACCCAGTACTTC
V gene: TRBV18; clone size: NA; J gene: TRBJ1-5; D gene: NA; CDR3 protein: CASSSGGQPQHF; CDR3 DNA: TGTGCCAGCTCCTCAGGCGGGCAGCCCCAGCATTTT
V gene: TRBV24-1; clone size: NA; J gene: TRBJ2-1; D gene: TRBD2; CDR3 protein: CATSDRTSGSRNEQFF; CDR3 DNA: TGTGCCACCAGTGATCGCACTAGCGGGAGCCGCAATGAGCAGTTCTTC
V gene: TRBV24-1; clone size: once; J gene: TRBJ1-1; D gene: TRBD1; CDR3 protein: CATSVDRGGHTEAFF; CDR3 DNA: TGTGCCACCAGTGTCGACAGGGGAGGGCACACTGAAGCTTTCTTT
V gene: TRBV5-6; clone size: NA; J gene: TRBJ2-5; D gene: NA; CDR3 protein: CASSLANPSEQETQYF; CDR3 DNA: TGTGCCAGCAGCTTGGCCAATCCTAGCGAACAAGAGACCCAGTACTTC